The clone carrying this T cell receptor beta chain has a handful of counts. What was sequenced were expressed TCRB transcripts, since all of the isolated RNA had been reverse transcribed. It was found that naive, central memory and regulatory T cell samples averaged about 3.5 million reads. Produced via immunoSEQ multiplex PCR; TCRdb's table is partial and in-frame only. The data hold fewer than 150,000 clones, with 6.9% observed a single time. This sample was taken from a study of beta chain features in type 1 diabetes. The germline V and J ends were trimmed by 3 bases and 4 bases, with 22 bases remaining between them. The CDR3 has 17 residues. Germline V gives CDR1 SGHTS, CDR2 YDEGEE.

This rearrangement joins TRBV5-8 to TRBJ1-1, with no clear D. The TCR was taken from a woman aged 25 to 45 in good health. The specimen was central memory CD4+ T cells from blood. As DNA, the CDR3 is TGTGCCAGCAGCTCAAATGGACGCTCCGGGGATACCACTGAAGCTTTCTTT. Its protein product is CASSSNGRSGDTTEAFF.